The clone carrying this T cell receptor beta chain was seen ten or more times. Unique molecular identifiers were included in an RNA-based 3' RACE TCR library. TCRdb ran MiXCR on the 3' RACE reads and lists one entry per CDR3 protein. Of around 16,000 distinct CDR3 sequences listed, less than 4% are singletons. The treatment: PENTA 11 planned treatment interruption arm or continuous ART arm. Cryopreserved PBMC samples required at least 5 million viable cells. This entry comes from a study of HIV-infected children after antiretroviral therapy interruption. The wider study: All children had CD4+ count above 500 and viral load below 50 copies/ml.

In germline, CDR1 is MDHEN, CDR2 SYDVKM. This CDR3 is 15 amino acids long. The V gene end was trimmed by 4 bases and the J gene end by 7 bases; junction bases not matched to a gene: 13. Material: CD45RA+ CD4+ T cells from PBMCs, obtained from a donor given antiretroviral therapy, either interrupted or continuous. Described subset: naive CD4+ CD45RA+ CD45RO- T cells. The genes are TRBV28 and TRBJ2-7, with 7 nucleotides matching TRBD1. The origin of this receptor is a child aged 2-17 years with HIV. As DNA, the CDR3 is TGTGCCAGCAGTTCTCGACCCAGTAGGGGGCGGGAGCAGTACTTC. It codes for CASSSRPSRGREQYF.